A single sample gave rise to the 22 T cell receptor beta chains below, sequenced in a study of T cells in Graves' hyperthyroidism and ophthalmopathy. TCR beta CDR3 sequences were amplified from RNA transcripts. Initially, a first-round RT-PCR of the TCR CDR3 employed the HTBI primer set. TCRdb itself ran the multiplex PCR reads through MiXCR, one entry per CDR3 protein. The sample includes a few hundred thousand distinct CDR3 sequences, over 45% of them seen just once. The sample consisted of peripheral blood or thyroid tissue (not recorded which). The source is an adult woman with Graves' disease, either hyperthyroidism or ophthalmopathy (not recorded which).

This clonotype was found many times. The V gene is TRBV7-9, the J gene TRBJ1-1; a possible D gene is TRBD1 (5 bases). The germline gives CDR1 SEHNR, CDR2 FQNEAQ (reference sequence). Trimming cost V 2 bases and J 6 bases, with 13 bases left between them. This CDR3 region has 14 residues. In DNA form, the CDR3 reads TGTGCCAGCAGCTTATCCTCCTGGGACGCTGAAGCTTTCTTT. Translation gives CASSLSSWDAEAFF.

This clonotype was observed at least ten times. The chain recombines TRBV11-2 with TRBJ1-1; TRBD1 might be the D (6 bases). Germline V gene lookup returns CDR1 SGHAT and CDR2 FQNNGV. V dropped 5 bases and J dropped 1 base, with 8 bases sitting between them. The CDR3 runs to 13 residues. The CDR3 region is CASSPGQNTEAFF. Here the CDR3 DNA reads TGTGCCAGCAGCCCGGGACAGAACACTGAAGCTTTCTTT.

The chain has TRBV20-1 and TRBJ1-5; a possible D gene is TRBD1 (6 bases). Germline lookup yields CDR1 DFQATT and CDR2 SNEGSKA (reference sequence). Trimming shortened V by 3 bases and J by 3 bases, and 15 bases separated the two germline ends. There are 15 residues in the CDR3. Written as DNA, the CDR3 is TGCAGTGCTAGGCCCACAGGACAGCTCAATCAGCCCCAGCATTTT. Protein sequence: CSARPTGQLNQPQHF.

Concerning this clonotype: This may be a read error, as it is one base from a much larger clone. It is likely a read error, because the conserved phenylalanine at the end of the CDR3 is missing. CDR3 residues: CSVEGGQLNTEAFS. DNA for the CDR3: TGCAGCGTTGAAGGGGGACAGCTGAACACTGAAGCTTTCTCT. The V call is TRBV29-1, the J call TRBJ1-1; TRBD1 matches 7 bases. From germline, CDR1 is SQVTM and CDR2 ANQGSEA. V lost 1 base to trimming and J lost 0 bases; unmatched junction nucleotides: 2. This CDR3 has 14 amino acids.

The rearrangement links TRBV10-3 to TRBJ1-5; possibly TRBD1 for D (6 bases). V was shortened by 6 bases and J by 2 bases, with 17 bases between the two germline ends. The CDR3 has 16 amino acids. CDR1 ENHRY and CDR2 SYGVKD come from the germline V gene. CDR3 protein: CAIRGGRNYGNQPQHF. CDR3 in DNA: TGTGCCATCAGAGGGGGTAGGAACTATGGCAATCAGCCCCAGCATTTT.

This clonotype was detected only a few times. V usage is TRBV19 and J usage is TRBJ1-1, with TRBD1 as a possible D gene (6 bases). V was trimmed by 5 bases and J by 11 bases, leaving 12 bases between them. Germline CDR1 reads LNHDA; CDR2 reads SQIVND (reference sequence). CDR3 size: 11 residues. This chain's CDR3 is CASSQQGRAFF. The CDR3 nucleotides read TGTGCCAGTAGTCAACAGGGACGGGCTTTCTTT. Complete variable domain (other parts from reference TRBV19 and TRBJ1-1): DGGITQSPKYLFRKEGQNVTLSCEQNLNHDAMYWYRQDPGQGLRLIYYSQIVNDFQKGDIAEGYSVSREKKESFPLTVTSAQKNPTAFYLCASSQQGRAFFGQGTRLTVV.

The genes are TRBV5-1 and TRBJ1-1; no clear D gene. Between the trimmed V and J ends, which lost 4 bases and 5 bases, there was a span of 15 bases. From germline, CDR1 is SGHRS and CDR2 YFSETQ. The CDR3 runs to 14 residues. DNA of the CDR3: TGCGCCAGCAGCCCATACGCATTCGGGACTGAAGCTTTCTTT. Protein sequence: CASSPYAFGTEAFF.

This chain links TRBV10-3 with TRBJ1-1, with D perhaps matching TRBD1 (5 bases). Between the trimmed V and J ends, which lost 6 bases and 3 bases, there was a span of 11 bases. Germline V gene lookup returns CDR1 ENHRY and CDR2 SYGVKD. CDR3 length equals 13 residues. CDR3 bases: TGTGCCATCAGCCGCAGGGAGGACACTGAAGCTTTCTTT. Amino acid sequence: CAISRREDTEAFF.

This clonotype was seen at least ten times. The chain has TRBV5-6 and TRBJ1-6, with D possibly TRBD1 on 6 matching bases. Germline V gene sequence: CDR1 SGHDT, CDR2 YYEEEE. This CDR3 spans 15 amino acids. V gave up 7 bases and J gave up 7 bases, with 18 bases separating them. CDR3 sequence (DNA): TGTGCCAGCGGGAAAGGGGGATCTTGGAATTCACCCCTCCACTTT. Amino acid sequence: CASGKGGSWNSPLHF.

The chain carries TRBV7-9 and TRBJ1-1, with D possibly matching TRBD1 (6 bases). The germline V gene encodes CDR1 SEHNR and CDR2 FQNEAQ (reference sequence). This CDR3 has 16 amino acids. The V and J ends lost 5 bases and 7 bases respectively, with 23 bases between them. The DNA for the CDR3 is TGTGCCAGCAGCCATACCCGGGCAGGGGAGGAGGGTGAAGCTTTCTTT. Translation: CASSHTRAGEEGEAFF.

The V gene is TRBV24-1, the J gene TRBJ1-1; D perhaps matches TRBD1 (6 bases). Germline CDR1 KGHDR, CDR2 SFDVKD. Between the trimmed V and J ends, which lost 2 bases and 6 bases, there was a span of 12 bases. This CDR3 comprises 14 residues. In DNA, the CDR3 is TGTGCCACCAGTGATTCGGGACGGGGGCCTGAAGCTTTCTTT. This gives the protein CATSDSGRGPEAFF.

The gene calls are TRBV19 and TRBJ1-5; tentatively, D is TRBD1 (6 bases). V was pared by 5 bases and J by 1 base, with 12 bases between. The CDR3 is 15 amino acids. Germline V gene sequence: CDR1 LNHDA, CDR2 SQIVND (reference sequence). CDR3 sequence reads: CASSRTGWSNQPQHF. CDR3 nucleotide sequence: TGTGCCAGTAGTCGTACAGGGTGGAGCAATCAGCCCCAGCATTTT.

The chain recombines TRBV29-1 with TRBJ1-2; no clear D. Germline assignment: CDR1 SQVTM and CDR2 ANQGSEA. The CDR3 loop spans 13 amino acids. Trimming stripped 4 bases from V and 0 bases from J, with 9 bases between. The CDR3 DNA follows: TGCAGCGTTGTCTTAGGTACTAACTATGGCTACACCTTC. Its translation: CSVVLGTNYGYTF. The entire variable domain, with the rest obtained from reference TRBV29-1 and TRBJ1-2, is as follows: SAVISQKPSRDICQRGTSLTIQCQVDSQVTMMFWYRQQPGQSLTLIATANQGSEATYESGFVIDKFPISRPNLTFSTLTVSNMSPEDSSIYLCSVVLGTNYGYTFGSGTRLTVV.

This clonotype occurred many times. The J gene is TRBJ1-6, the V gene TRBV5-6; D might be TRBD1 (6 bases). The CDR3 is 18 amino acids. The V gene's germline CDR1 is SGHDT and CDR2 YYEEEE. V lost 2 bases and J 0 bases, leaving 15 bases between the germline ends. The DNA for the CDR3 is TGTGCCAGCAGCTTAGGGGGGCCGATGAGCTCCTATAATTCACCCCTCCACTTT. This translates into CASSLGGPMSSYNSPLHF.

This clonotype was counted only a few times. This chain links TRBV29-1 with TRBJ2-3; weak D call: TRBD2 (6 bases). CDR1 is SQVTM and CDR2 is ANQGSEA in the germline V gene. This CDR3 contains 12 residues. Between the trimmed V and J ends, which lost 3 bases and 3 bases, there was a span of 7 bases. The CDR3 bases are TGCAGCGTTGAGGCGGGAACAGATACGCAGTATTTT. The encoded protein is CSVEAGTDTQYF.

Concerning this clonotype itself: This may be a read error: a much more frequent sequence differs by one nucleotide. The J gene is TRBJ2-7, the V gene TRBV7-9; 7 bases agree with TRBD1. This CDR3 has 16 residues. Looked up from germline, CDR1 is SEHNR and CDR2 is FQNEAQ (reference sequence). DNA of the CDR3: TGCGCCAGCAGCATCCTGTCCGGGACAGCTTCCTACGAGCAGTACTTC. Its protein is CASSILSGTASYEQYF.

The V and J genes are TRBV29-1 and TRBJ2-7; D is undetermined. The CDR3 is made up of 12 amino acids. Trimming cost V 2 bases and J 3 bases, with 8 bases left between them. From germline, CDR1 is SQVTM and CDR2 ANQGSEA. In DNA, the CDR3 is TGCAGCGTTGAAAGCTCGGACTACGAGCAGTACTTC. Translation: CSVESSDYEQYF.

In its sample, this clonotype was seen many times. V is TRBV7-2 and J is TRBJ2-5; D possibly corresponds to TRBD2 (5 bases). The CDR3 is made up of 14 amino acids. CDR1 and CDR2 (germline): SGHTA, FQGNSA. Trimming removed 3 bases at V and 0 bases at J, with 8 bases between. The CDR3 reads CASSLNGDQETQYF. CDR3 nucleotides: TGTGCCAGCAGCTTGAACGGGGACCAAGAGACCCAGTACTTC.

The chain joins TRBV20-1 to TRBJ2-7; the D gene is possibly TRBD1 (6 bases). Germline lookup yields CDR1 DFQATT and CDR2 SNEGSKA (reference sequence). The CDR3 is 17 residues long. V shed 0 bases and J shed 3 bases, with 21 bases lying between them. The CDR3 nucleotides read TGCAGTGCTAGAGATTTACGGGACAACCGACCGAACTACGAGCAGTACTTC. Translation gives CSARDLRDNRPNYEQYF.

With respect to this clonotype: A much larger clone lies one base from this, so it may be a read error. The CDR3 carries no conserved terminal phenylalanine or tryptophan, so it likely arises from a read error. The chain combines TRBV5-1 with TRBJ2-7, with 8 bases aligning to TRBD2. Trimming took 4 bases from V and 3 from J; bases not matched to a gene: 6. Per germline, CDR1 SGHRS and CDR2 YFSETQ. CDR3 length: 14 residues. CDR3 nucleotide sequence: TGCGCCAGCAGCCCCGGCGGGGGGAACTACGAGCAGTACCTC. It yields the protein CASSPGGGNYEQYL.

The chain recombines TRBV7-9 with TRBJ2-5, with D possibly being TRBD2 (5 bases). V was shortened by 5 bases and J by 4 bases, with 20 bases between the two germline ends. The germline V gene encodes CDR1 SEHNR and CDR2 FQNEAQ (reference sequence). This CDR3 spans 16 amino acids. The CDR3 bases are TGTGCCAGCAGCCGAATGGACTCACCGTACCGAGAGACCCAGTACTTC. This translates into CASSRMDSPYRETQYF. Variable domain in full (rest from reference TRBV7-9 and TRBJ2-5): DTGVSQNPRHKITKRGQNVTFRCDPISEHNRLYWYRQTLGQGPEFLTYFQNEAQLEKSRLLSDRFSAERPKGSFSTLEIQRTEQGDSAMYLCASSRMDSPYRETQYFGPGTRLLVL.

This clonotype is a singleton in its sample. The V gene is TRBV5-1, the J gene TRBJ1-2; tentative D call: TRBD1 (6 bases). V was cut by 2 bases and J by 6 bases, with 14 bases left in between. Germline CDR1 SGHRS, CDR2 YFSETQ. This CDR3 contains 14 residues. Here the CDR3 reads CASSLGRGGHGYTF. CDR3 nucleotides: TGCGCCAGCAGCTTAGGCAGGGGCGGGCATGGCTACACCTTC.